This entry lists 14 T cell receptor beta chains sequenced from one sample in a study of control samples from healthy donors and cancer patients. The method was immunoSEQ multiplex PCR; TCRdb's version includes in-frame clones alone and lacks a portion of them. The sample lists over 100,000 clones, about 91% occurring once. The sample was blood. The origin of the receptors is a man aged 35 to 55 in good health.

This chain joins TRBV4-1 and TRBJ1-6; 7 bases agree with TRBD1. The CDR3 sequence is 17 residues long. The germline gives CDR1 MGHRA, CDR2 YSYEKL. J lost 7 bases, V lost 1 base, and 10 bases had no gene match. CDR3 residues: CASSQGGDRDRNSPLHF. As DNA, the CDR3 is TGCGCCAGCAGCCAAGGAGGAGACAGGGACCGCAATTCACCCCTCCACTTT.

The J gene is TRBJ2-7, the V gene TRBV7-9; the D gene is possibly TRBD1 (5 bases). The CDR3 is made up of 13 amino acids. CDR1 is SEHNR, CDR2 FQNEAQ, per germline (reference sequence). Trimming pared 3 bases from V and 6 bases from J, leaving 12 bases between. CDR3 DNA: TGTGCCAGCAGCTTTAACCCAGGGTCCGAGCAGTACTTC. Encoded protein: CASSFNPGSEQYF.

The rearrangement joins TRBV7-9 to TRBJ2-7; D is ambiguous. CDR3 size: 13 residues. V lost 5 bases and J lost 2, with 10 bases in between. Germline CDR1 reads SEHNR; CDR2 reads FQNEAQ (reference sequence). The CDR3 DNA reads as TGTGCCAGCAGCCGATGGGGTACCTACGAGCAGTACTTC. Translated: CASSRWGTYEQYF.

V gene TRBV20-1 combines with J gene TRBJ2-7; tentatively, D is TRBD2 (6 bases). Trimming removed 8 bases from V and 4 bases from J, with 12 bases in between. Germline CDR1 and CDR2: DFQATT and SNEGSKA (reference sequence). This CDR3 region has 11 residues. The CDR3 coding sequence is TGCAGTACAACCCGGGGGTACGAGCAGTACTTC. Protein sequence: CSTTRGYEQYF.

There are a few counts of this clone. V and J are TRBV7-3 and TRBJ1-6, with D hard to call. The ends were cut back, 1 base at V and 8 bases at J, with 6 bases in the middle. CDR3 size: 13 residues. Looked up from germline, CDR1 is SGHTA and CDR2 is FQGTGA. This CDR3 reads CASSLKSHSPLHF. CDR3 DNA: TGTGCCAGCAGCTTAAAGTCACATTCACCCCTCCACTTT.

This chain links TRBV11-2 with TRBJ1-1; 7 bases fit TRBD1. Germline CDR1 reads SGHAT; CDR2 reads FQNNGV. Trimming at V came to 1 base and at J to 4 bases, leaving 6 bases not matched to a gene. This CDR3 region has 15 residues. In DNA form, the CDR3 reads TGTGCCAGCAGCTTAGTAGCAGGGGGGGTCACTGAAGCTTTCTTT. It encodes CASSLVAGGVTEAFF.

J is TRBJ1-5 and V is TRBV30; 9 nucleotides match TRBD1. The germline gives CDR1 GTSNPN, CDR2 SVGIG (reference sequence). The CDR3 consists of 12 residues. Trimming took 7 bases from V and 11 from J; bases not matched to a gene: 9. The CDR3: CALGQGGSAQHF. For the CDR3, the DNA is TGTGCCTTGGGACAGGGAGGGTCGGCCCAGCATTTT.

V and J are TRBV7-9 and TRBJ1-6; 7 positions match TRBD1. Germline assignment: CDR1 SEHNR and CDR2 FQNEAQ (reference sequence). Germline trimming cut 5 bases from V and 6 bases from J; bases unmatched to any gene: 7. This CDR3 has 15 residues. The CDR3 is CASSSAGTVNSPLHF. In DNA, the CDR3 is TGTGCCAGCAGCAGCGCCGGGACAGTTAATTCACCCCTCCACTTT.

The rearrangement uses TRBV25-1 and TRBJ1-2, with a tentative D call TRBD1 (5 bases). This CDR3 region has 15 residues. Between the trimmed V and J ends, which lost 1 base and 2 bases, there was a span of 11 bases. The germline CDR1 and CDR2 sequences are MGHDK and SYGVNS. DNA for the CDR3: TGTGCCAGCAGTGAATGGAGGCAGGGAAACTATGGCTACACCTTC. As protein: CASSEWRQGNYGYTF.

The chain links TRBV6-1 to TRBJ1-2; D not certain. The CDR3 sequence is 14 residues long. Germline CDR1 MNHNS, CDR2 SASEGT. Trimming stripped 7 bases from V and 0 bases from J, with 12 bases between. CDR3 sequence: CASTSSDTNYGYTF. DNA for the CDR3: TGTGCCAGCACATCGTCAGATACTAACTATGGCTACACCTTC.

This chain joins TRBV18 and TRBJ1-3; D gene uncertain. Looked up from germline, CDR1 is KGHSH and CDR2 is LQKENI. V was trimmed by 2 bases and J by 0 bases, leaving 8 bases between them. The CDR3 contains 15 residues. The CDR3 loop reads CASSPTTYSGNTIYF. The CDR3 DNA is TGTGCCAGCTCACCAACGACATACTCTGGAAACACCATATATTTT. Combining the CDR3 with reference TRBV18 and TRBJ1-3 gives the whole variable domain NAGVMQNPRHLVRRRGQEARLRCSPMKGHSHVYWYRQLPEEGLKFMVYLQKENIIDESGMPKERFSAEFPKEGPSILRIQQVVRGDSAAYFCASSPTTYSGNTIYFGEGSWLTVV.

V is TRBV19 and J is TRBJ2-7; TRBD1 matches at 9 bases. The V gene end was trimmed by 6 bases and the J gene end by 4 bases; junction bases not matched to a gene: 4. Germline CDR1 LNHDA, CDR2 SQIVND (reference sequence). The CDR3 length is 13 residues. Here the CDR3 reads CASSGQGLYEQYF. The CDR3 DNA reads as TGTGCCAGTAGCGGACAGGGGCTATACGAGCAGTACTTC. Full variable domain (rest looked up from reference TRBV19 and TRBJ2-7): DGGITQSPKYLFRKEGQNVTLSCEQNLNHDAMYWYRQDPGQGLRLIYYSQIVNDFQKGDIAEGYSVSREKKESFPLTVTSAQKNPTAFYLCASSGQGLYEQYFGPGTRLTVT.

The chain uses TRBV5-5 and TRBJ1-2; D is perhaps TRBD1 (6 bases). CDR3 size: 15 residues. The germline V gene encodes CDR1 SGHKS and CDR2 YYEKEE (reference sequence). Deletions cut 1 base from V and 4 bases from J, with 14 bases between. Written as DNA, the CDR3 is TGTGCCAGCAGCTTGACTCTTGGACAGTTCTATGGCTACACCTTC. Its translation: CASSLTLGQFYGYTF.

In its sample, this clone was seen once. The J gene is TRBJ2-7, the V gene TRBV30, with D possibly called TRBD1 or TRBD2 (5 bases each). Germline loops: CDR1 GTSNPN, CDR2 SVGIG (reference sequence). CDR3 length: 13 amino acids. V was shortened by 5 bases and J by 0 bases, with 11 bases between the two germline ends. The DNA for the CDR3 is TGTGCCTGGGGGGACGGAAGCTCCTACGAGCAGTACTTC. It yields the protein CAWGDGSSYEQYF.